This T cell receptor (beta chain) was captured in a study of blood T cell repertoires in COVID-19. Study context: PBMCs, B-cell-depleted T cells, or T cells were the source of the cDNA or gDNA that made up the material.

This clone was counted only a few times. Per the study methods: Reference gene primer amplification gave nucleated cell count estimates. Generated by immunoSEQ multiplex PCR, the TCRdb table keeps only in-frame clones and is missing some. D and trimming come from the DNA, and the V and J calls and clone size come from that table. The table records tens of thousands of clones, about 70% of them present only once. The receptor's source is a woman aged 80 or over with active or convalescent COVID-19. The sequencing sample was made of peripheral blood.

In nucleotides, the CDR3 is TGCGCCAGCAGCCAAGATATGGCAGGGAAGAATTCACCCCTCCACTTT. Residues: CASSQDMAGKNSPLHF. The rearrangement uses TRBV4-3 and TRBJ1-6; weak D call: TRBD1 (5 bases). There are 16 residues in the CDR3. The germline V gene encodes CDR1 LGHNA and CDR2 YSLEER. V gave up 0 bases and J gave up 7 bases, with 13 bases separating them.